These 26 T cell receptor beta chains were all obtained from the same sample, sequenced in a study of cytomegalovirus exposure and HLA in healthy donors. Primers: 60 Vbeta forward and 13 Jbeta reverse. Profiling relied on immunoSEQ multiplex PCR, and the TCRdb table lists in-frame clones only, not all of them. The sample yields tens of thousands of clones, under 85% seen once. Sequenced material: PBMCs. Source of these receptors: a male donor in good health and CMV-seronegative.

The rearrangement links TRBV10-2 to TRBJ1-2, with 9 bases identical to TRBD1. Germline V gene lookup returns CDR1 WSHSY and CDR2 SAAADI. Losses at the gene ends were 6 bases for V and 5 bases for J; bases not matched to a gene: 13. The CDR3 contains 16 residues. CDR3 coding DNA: TGCGCCAGCAGGGGTCTTACAGGGGGCGCGAGTTATGGCTACACCTTC. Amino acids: CASRGLTGGASYGYTF.

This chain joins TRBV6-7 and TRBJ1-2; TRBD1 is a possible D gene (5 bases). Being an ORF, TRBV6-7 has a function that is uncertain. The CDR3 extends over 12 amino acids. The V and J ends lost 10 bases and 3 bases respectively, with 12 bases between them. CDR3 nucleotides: TGTGCCAACCCCGGGGGATACTATGGCTACACCTTC. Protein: CANPGGYYGYTF.

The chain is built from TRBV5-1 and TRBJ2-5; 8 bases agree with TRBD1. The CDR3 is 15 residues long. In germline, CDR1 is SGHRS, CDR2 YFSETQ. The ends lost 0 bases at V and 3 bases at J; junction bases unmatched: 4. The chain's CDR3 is CASSLGRGLEETQYF. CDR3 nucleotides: TGCGCCAGCAGCTTGGGCAGGGGGCTTGAAGAGACCCAGTACTTC.

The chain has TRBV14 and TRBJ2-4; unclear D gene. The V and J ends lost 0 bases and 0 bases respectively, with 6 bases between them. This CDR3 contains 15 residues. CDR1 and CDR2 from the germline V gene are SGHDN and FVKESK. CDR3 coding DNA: TGTGCCAGCAGCCAAGACCCACTAGCCAAAAACATTCAGTACTTC. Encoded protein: CASSQDPLAKNIQYF.

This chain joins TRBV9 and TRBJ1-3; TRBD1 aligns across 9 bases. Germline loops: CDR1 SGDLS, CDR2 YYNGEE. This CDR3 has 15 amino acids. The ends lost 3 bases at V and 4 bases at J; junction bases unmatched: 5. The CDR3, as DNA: TGTGCCAGCAGCGCATCGACAGGGGGAGGAAACACCATATATTTT. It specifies CASSASTGGGNTIYF. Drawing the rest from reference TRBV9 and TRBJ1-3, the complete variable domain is DSGVTQTPKHLITATGQRVTLRCSPRSGDLSVYWYQQSLDQGLQFLIQYYNGEERAKGNILERFSAQQFPDLHSELNLSSLELGDSALYFCASSASTGGGNTIYFGEGSWLTVV.

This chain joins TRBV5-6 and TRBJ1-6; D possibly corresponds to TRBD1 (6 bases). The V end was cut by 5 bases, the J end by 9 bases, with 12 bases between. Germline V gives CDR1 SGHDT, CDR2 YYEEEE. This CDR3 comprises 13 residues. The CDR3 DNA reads TGTGCCAGCAGGGGGGCAGGCGTTTCACCCCTCCACTTT. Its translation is CASRGAGVSPLHF.

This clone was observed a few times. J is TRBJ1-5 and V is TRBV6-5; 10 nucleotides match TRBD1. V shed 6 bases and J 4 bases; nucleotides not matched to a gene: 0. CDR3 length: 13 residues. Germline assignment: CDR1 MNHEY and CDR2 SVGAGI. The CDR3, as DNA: TGTGCCAGCAGGGGACAGGGGAATCAGCCCCAGCATTTT. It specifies CASRGQGNQPQHF.

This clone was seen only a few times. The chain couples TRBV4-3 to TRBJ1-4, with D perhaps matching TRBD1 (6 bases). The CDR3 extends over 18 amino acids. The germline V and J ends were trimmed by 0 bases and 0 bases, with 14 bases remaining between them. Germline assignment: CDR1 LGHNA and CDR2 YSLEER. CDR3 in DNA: TGCGCCAGCAGCCAAGATCCGCAGACAGGCACAACTAATGAAAAACTGTTTTTT. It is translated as CASSQDPQTGTTNEKLFF.

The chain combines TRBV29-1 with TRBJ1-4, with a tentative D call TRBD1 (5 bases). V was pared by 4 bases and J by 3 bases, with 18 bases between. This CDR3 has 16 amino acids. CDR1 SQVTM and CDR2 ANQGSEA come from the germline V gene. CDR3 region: CSVVGQGGAANEKLFF. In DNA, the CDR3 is TGCAGCGTTGTGGGGCAGGGAGGTGCGGCTAATGAAAAACTGTTTTTT.

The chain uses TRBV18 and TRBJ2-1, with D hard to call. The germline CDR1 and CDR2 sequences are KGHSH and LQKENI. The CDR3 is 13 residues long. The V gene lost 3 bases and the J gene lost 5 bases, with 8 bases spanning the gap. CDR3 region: CASSPLRNNEQFF. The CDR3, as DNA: TGTGCCAGCTCACCCTTGCGGAACAATGAGCAGTTCTTC.

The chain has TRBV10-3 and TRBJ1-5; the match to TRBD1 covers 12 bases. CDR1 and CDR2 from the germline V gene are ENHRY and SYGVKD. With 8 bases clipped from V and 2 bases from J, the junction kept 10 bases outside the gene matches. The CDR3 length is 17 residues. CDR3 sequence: CAIGSGTGGEGNQPQHF. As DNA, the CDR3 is TGTGCCATCGGATCCGGGACAGGGGGCGAGGGCAATCAGCCCCAGCATTTT.

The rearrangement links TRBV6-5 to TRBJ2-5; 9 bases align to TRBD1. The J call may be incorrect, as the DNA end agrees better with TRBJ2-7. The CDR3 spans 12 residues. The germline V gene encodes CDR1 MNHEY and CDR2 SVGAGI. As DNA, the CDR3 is TGTGCCAGCGGGACAGGGATCTACGAGCAGTACTTC. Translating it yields CASGTGIYEQYF.

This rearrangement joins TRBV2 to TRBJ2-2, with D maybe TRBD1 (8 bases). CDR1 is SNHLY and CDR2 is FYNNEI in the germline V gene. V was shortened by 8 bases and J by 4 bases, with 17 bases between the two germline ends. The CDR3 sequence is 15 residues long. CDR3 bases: TGTGCCAGCCGGACAGGGAGGGGATCCACCGGGGAGCTGTTTTTT. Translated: CASRTGRGSTGELFF.

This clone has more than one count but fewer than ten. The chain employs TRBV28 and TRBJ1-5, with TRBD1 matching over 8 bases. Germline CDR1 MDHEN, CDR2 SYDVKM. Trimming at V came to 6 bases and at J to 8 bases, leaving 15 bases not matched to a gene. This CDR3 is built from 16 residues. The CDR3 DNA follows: TGTGCCAGCAGGTCCTCCGTAAGACAGGGGCTGGAGCCCCAGCATTTT. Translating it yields CASRSSVRQGLEPQHF. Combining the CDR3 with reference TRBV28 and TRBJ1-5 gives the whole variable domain DVKVTQSSRYLVKRTGEKVFLECVQDMDHENMFWYRQDPGLGLRLIYFSYDVKMKEKGDIPEGYSVSREKKERFSLILESASTNQTSMYLCASRSSVRQGLEPQHFGDGTRLSIL.

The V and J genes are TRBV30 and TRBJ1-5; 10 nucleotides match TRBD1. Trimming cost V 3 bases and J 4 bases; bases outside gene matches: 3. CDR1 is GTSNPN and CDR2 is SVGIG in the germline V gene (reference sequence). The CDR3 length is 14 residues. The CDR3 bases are TGTGCCTGGAGCCTGGGACAGGGGAATCAGCCCCAGCATTTT. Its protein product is CAWSLGQGNQPQHF.

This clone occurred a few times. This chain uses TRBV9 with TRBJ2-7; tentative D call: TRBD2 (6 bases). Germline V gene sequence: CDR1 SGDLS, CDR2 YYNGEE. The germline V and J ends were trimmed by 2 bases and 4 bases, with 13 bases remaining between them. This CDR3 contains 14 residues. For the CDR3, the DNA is TGTGCCAGCAGCGTGGGGGAGGTGTCGTACGAGCAGTACTTC. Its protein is CASSVGEVSYEQYF.

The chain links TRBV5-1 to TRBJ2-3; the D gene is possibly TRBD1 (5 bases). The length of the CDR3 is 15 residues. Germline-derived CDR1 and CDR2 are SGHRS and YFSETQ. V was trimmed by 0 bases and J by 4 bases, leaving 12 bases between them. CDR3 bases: TGCGCCAGCAGCTTGGGGCAGGGTGGATCAGATACGCAGTATTTT. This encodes CASSLGQGGSDTQYF.

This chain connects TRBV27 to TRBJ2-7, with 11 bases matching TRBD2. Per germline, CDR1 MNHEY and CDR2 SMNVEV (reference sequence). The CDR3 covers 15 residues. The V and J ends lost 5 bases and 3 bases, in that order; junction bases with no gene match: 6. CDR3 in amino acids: CASSLRLAGIYEQYF. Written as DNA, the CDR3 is TGTGCCAGCAGTCTCCGACTAGCGGGGATCTACGAGCAGTACTTC.

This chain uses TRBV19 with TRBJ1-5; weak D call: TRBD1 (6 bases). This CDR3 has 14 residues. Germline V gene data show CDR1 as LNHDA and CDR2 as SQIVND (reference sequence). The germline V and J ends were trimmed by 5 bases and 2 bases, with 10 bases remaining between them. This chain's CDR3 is CASSPRTGNQPQHF. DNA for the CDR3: TGTGCCAGTAGTCCGCGGACAGGCAATCAGCCCCAGCATTTT.

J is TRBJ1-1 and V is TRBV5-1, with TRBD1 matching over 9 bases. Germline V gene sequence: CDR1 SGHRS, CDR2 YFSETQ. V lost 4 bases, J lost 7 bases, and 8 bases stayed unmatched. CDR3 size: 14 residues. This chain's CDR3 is CASSQLGQGYEAFF. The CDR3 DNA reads TGCGCCAGCAGCCAGTTGGGACAGGGCTATGAAGCTTTCTTT. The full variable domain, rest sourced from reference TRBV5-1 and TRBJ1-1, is KAGVTQTPRYLIKTRGQQVTLSCSPISGHRSVSWYQQTPGQGLQFLFEYFSETQRNKGNFPGRFSGRQFSNSRSEMNVSTLELGDSALYLCASSQLGQGYEAFFGQGTRLTVV.

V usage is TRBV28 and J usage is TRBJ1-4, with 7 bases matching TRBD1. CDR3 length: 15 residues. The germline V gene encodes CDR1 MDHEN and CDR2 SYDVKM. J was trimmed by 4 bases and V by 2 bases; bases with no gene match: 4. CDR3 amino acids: CASSLTGVFNEKLFF. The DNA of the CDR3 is TGTGCCAGCAGTTTAACAGGGGTCTTTAATGAAAAACTGTTTTTT.

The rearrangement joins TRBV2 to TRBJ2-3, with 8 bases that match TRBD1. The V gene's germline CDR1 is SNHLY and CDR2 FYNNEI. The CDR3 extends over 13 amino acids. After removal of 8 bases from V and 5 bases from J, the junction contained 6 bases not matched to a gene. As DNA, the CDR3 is TGTGCCAGCCGACAGGGGTGGAGAGATACGCAGTATTTT. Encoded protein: CASRQGWRDTQYF.

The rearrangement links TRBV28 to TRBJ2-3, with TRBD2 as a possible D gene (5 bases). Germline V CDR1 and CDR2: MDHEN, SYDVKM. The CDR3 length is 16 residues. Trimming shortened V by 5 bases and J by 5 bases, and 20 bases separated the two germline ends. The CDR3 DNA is TGTGCCAGCAGTCGCCTAGACTGGGCCAGCGGAGATACGCAGTATTTT. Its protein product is CASSRLDWASGDTQYF.

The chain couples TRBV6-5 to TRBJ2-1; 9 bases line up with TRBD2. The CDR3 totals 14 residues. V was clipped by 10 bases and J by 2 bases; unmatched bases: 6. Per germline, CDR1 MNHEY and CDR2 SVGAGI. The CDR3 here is CATQRGVTYNEQFF. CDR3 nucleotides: TGTGCCACCCAGCGGGGGGTCACCTACAATGAGCAGTTCTTC.

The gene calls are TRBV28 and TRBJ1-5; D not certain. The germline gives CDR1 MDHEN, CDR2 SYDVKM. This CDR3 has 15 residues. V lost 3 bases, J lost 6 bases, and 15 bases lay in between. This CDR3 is CASSFVAGGSQPQHF. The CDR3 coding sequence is TGTGCCAGCAGTTTCGTGGCAGGAGGGAGTCAGCCCCAGCATTTT.

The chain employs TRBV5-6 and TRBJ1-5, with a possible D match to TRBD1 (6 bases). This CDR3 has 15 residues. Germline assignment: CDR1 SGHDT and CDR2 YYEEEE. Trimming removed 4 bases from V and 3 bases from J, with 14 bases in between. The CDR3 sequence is CASSRWTEHNQPQHF. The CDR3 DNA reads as TGTGCCAGCAGCCGCTGGACAGAGCACAATCAGCCCCAGCATTTT.